This T cell receptor (beta chain) was observed in a study of cytotoxic CD8 clonotypes in ibrutinib-treated CLL. Study-wide background: Patient counts were about twelve relapsed/refractory, roughly 15 treatment-naive and around 17 IGHV unmutated.

PBMCs that had been cryopreserved were the source of roughly 2 micrograms of genomic DNA for TCR beta libraries. Clones were read by immunoSEQ multiplex PCR, and TCRdb kept only the in-frame ones, dropping some. The table records approximately 120,000 clones, less than 90% of them present only once. Study-wide points: Once treatment began, public clonotypes, which were uncommon, contracted or stayed stable.

This clone has more than one count but fewer than ten. Its cognate antigen is unknown. The sequences come from PBMCs, collected after 24 months of ibrutinib treatment. The origin of this receptor is a human donor with chronic lymphocytic leukemia.

The CDR3 DNA sequence: TGTGCCAGTTCTGTGGCAGGGTGGATCACCGGGGAGCTGTTTTTT. This encodes CASSVAGWITGELFF. The chain employs TRBV19 and TRBJ2-2, with TRBD1 as a possible D gene (5 bases). Germline V gene lookup returns CDR1 LNHDA and CDR2 SQIVND (reference sequence). V was trimmed by 8 bases and J by 4 bases, leaving 17 bases between them. This CDR3 spans 15 amino acids.